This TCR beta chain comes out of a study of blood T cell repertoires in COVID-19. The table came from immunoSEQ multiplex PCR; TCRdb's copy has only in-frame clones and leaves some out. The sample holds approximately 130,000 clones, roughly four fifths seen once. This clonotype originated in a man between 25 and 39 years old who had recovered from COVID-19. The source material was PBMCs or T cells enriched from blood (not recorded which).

The CDR3 sequence is CASSFGQGVSHEQYV. Here the CDR3 DNA reads TGTGCCAGCAGCTTCGGCCAGGGCGTAAGTCACGAGCAGTACGTC. The chain combines TRBV5-6 with TRBJ2-7, with D maybe TRBD1 (5 bases). CDR1 is SGHDT and CDR2 is YYEEEE in the germline V gene. The length of the CDR3 is 15 residues. Deletions cut 2 bases from V and 5 bases from J, with 17 bases between.